This is a list of T cell receptor beta chains from one sample in a study of technical replicates of blood from a handful of donors. The assay was immunoSEQ multiplex PCR, and TCRdb's table has in-frame clones only and misses some. The sample holds over 30,000 clones, approximately 90% seen once. The sequenced sample consisted of PBMCs. Receptors were obtained from a human donor in good health. Some clones in this sample may be carry-over from other donors' samples. CDR3s include the opening cysteine and the closing phenylalanine or tryptophan. A D gene is named only where the DNA matches it firmly.

V	J	D	DNA	CDR3
TRBV29-1	TRBJ2-5	.	TGCAGCGTTGCCTTCCAAAAAAACAGGAACCAAGAGACCCAGTACTTC	CSVAFQKNRNQETQYF
TRBV5-4	TRBJ2-2	.	TGTGCCAGCAGCATACAGGACACCGGGGAGCTGTTTTTT	CASSIQDTGELFF
TRBV11-2	TRBJ2-1	.	TGTGCCAGCAGCCTCGGGGGATGGCGGTCCAATGAGCAGTTCTTC	CASSLGGWRSNEQFF
TRBV6-1	TRBJ2-7	TRBD1	TGTGCCAGCAGTCCCGGGACAGGGATTTTCGAGCAGTACTTC	CASSPGTGIFEQYF
TRBV7-6	TRBJ2-7	TRBD2	TGTGCCAGCAGCAGACCCAGGGCTAGCGGGGAGCCCTACGAGCAGTACTTC	CASSRPRASGEPYEQYF
TRBV6-1	TRBJ2-3	TRBD2	TGTGCCAGCAGTGTCCCCCTCCGGGGGGGCGAGACAGATACGCAGTATTTT	CASSVPLRGGETDTQYF
TRBV27	TRBJ1-6	TRBD1	TGTGCCAGCAACACCAGGGGGTCACCCCTCCACTTT	CASNTRGSPLHF
TRBV6-1	TRBJ1-1	TRBD1	TGTGCCAGCAGTGGGGGGGGACAGGGAAAGAGTGAAGCTTTCTTT	CASSGGGQGKSEAFF
TRBV14	TRBJ1-3	.	TGTGCCAGCAGCCAGTTGACGGGGGTCTCCGGAAACACCATATATTTT	CASSQLTGVSGNTIYF
TRBV11-2	TRBJ1-1	.	TGTGCCAGCAGCATAAGACTTAAGGACACTGAAGCTTTCTTT	CASSIRLKDTEAFF
TRBV18	TRBJ2-7	TRBD1	TGTGCCAGCTCGCCCGGACAGGGGGACGTATACGAGCAGTACTTC	CASSPGQGDVYEQYF
TRBV4-3	TRBJ1-2	.	TGCGCCAGCAGCCAAGAAGGACTTGGCTACACCTTC	CASSQEGLGYTF
TRBV10-3	TRBJ2-5	TRBD1	TGTGCCATCAGTCCCAGGGGGCGGGAGACCCAGTACTTC	CAISPRGRETQYF
TRBV7-2	TRBJ2-7	TRBD2	TGTGCCAGCAGCCCCCGGACTAGTAAACCCTACGAGCAGTACTTC	CASSPRTSKPYEQYF
TRBV5-4	TRBJ2-3	TRBD2	TGTGCCAGCAGTCCCGACTATCTAGCGGAGCAGTATTTT	CASSPDYLAEQYF
TRBV15	TRBJ1-6	.	TGTGCCACCAGCAGAGGTGGACCTAGCGAGAATTCACCCCTCCACTTT	CATSRGGPSENSPLHF
TRBV6-1	TRBJ1-2	TRBD1	TGTGCCAGCAGCCCAAATACAGGGGGAATAATTGGCTACACCTTC	CASSPNTGGIIGYTF